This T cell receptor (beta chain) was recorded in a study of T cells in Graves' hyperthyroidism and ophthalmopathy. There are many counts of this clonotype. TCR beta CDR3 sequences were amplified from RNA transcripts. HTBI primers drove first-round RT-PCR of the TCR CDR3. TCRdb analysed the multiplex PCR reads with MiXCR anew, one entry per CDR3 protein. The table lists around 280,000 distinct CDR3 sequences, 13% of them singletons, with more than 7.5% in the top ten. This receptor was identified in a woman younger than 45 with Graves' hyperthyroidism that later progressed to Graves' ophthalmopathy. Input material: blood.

The CDR3 coding sequence is TGTGCCAGCAGCATATACAATGAGCAGTTCTTC. It codes for CASSIYNEQFF. The chain combines TRBV11-2 with TRBJ2-1; no clear D gene. The CDR3 has 11 amino acids. Trimming shortened V by 5 bases and J by 4 bases, and 3 bases separated the two germline ends. Germline CDR1 and CDR2: SGHAT and FQNNGV.